A single sample gave rise to the 27 T cell receptor beta chains below, sequenced in a study of blood T cell repertoires in COVID-19. Measured with immunoSEQ multiplex PCR; TCRdb has only the in-frame clones, and not every one. The sample contains tens of thousands of clones, 75% to 90% of which appear only once. The sample consisted of peripheral blood. These receptors all stem from a man in his sixties with acute or convalescent COVID-19.

The V and J genes are TRBV28 and TRBJ1-3; 7 nucleotides line up with TRBD1. V trimming: 3 bases; J trimming: 0 bases; junction bases outside the gene matches: 5. The V gene's germline CDR1 is MDHEN and CDR2 SYDVKM. The CDR3 runs 16 residues. In DNA, the CDR3 is TGTGCCAGCAGTTTGTCGGGACAGAGCTCTGGAAACACCATATATTTT. Its translation is CASSLSGQSSGNTIYF.

The chain is built from TRBV3-1 (or the pseudogene TRBV3-2) and TRBJ1-1, with 8 bases lining up with TRBD1. Germline CDR1 and CDR2: LGHDT and YNNKEL (reference sequence). This CDR3 contains 16 residues. Trimming at V came to 3 bases and at J to 8 bases, leaving 14 bases not matched to a gene. CDR3 bases: TGTGCCAGCAGCCAGAAGATCAGGGGGCGAGGGGGAGAAGCTTTCTTT. Its translation is CASSQKIRGRGGEAFF.

The chain uses TRBV6-5 and TRBJ1-4; D might be TRBD1 (6 bases). The CDR3 runs 16 residues. Germline CDR1 and CDR2: MNHEY and SVGAGI. Between the trimmed V and J ends, which lost 2 bases and 7 bases, there was a span of 17 bases. This CDR3 is CASSYRMGGLGEKLFF. The CDR3 DNA follows: TGTGCCAGCAGTTACCGAATGGGGGGGCTTGGTGAAAAACTGTTTTTT.

The chain joins TRBV14 to TRBJ2-1; 8 bases are shared with TRBD2. Germline V gives CDR1 SGHDN, CDR2 FVKESK. This CDR3 region has 16 residues. The J segment lost 1 base and the V segment lost 4 bases, leaving 6 bases of the junction unmatched. As DNA, the CDR3 is TGTGCCAGCAGCCCACCGGGACTAGTTTCCTACAATGAGCAGTTCTTC. Protein sequence: CASSPPGLVSYNEQFF.

This clone has only one observation. The chain couples TRBV6-5 to TRBJ1-1; D is ambiguous. The CDR3 is 13 amino acids. Germline V lookup: CDR1 MNHEY, CDR2 SVGAGI. V shed 5 bases and J shed 4 bases, with 11 bases lying between them. The CDR3: CASSRERTTEAFF. The CDR3 nucleotides are TGTGCCAGCAGTCGGGAGAGAACCACTGAAGCTTTCTTT.

The chain joins TRBV5-6 to TRBJ2-3; the D is unclear. V lost 0 bases to trimming and J lost 3 bases, with 5 bases between them. The germline CDR1 and CDR2 sequences are SGHDT and YYEEEE. The CDR3 covers 13 residues. CDR3 region: CASSLGTTDTQYF. The CDR3 DNA sequence: TGTGCCAGCAGCTTGGGTACAACAGATACGCAGTATTTT.

V is TRBV19 and J is TRBJ1-1; a possible D gene is TRBD1 (5 bases). Trimming removed 10 bases from V and 2 bases from J, with 14 bases in between. CDR1 is LNHDA, CDR2 SQIVND, per germline (reference sequence). The CDR3 consists of 13 residues. The CDR3 nucleotides read TGTGCCACGGTGGGAGGGGCTAACACTGAAGCTTTCTTT. Translating gives CATVGGANTEAFF.

The chain couples TRBV5-1 to TRBJ1-5; 7 nucleotides match TRBD1. This CDR3 spans 16 amino acids. V dropped 2 bases and J dropped 1; count of bases not matched to a gene: 6. CDR1 and CDR2 from the germline V gene are SGHRS and YFSETQ. CDR3 bases: TGCGCCAGCAGCTTCGACGGACAGGCGAGCAATCAGCCCCAGCATTTT. Its translation is CASSFDGQASNQPQHF.

The rearrangement links TRBV24-1 to TRBJ1-3; D is perhaps TRBD1 (6 bases). This CDR3 comprises 12 residues. Trimming shortened V by 11 bases and J by 7 bases, and 14 bases separated the two germline ends. Germline CDR1 reads KGHDR; CDR2 reads SFDVKD. The CDR3 reads CASEGQTNTIYF. CDR3 in DNA: TGTGCCAGCGAGGGACAAACCAACACCATATATTTT.

The chain couples TRBV2 to TRBJ1-2; 7 bases are shared with TRBD1. The CDR3 spans 14 residues. Trimming at V came to 6 bases and at J to 7 bases, leaving 11 bases not matched to a gene. Germline CDR1 and CDR2: SNHLY and FYNNEI. CDR3 DNA: TGTGCCAGCAGCCCCAGGGGGGCGTCTAGTGGCTACACCTTC. Translation gives CASSPRGASSGYTF.

The chain uses TRBV4-1 and TRBJ2-7; 7 positions agree with TRBD1. V gave up 1 base and J gave up 7 bases; unmatched junction bases: 7. The CDR3 is 14 amino acids. Germline V gene sequence: CDR1 MGHRA, CDR2 YSYEKL. CDR3 nucleotide sequence: TGCGCCAGCAGCCAAGGTTTAGGGGGCGGGGAGCAGTACTTC. Translating it yields CASSQGLGGGEQYF.

The chain carries TRBV5-4 and TRBJ1-1, with 8 bases aligning to TRBD1. The CDR3 has 15 amino acids. Germline CDR1 and CDR2: SGHNT and YYREEE (reference sequence). V was clipped by 2 bases and J by 1 base; unmatched bases: 4. DNA of the CDR3: TGTGCCAGCAGCTTTGGAGGACAGGGGAACACTGAAGCTTTCTTT. It encodes CASSFGGQGNTEAFF. The full variable domain, with the rest looked up from reference TRBV5-4 and TRBJ1-1, is ETGVTQSPTHLIKTRGQQVTLRCSSQSGHNTVSWYQQALGQGPQFIFQYYREEENGRGNFPPRFSGLQFPNYSSELNVNALELDDSALYLCASSFGGQGNTEAFFGQGTRLTVV.

The chain couples TRBV6-5 to TRBJ1-5, with D possibly matching TRBD1 (6 bases). The germline V and J ends were trimmed by 2 bases and 7 bases, with 12 bases remaining between them. Germline V gene data show CDR1 as MNHEY and CDR2 as SVGAGI. The CDR3 spans 14 residues. For the CDR3, the DNA is TGTGCCAGCAGTTACGGGGGCGCAGGGCAGCCCCAGCATTTT. It is translated as CASSYGGAGQPQHF.

The chain uses TRBV11-1 and TRBJ2-1; D gene unclear. V was cut by 5 bases and J by 10 bases, with 9 bases left in between. The CDR3 totals 11 residues. Germline V gene lookup returns CDR1 SGHAT and CDR2 FQDESV (reference sequence). The DNA for the CDR3 is TGTGCCAGCAGCGACTCCATCGAGCAGTTCTTC. Translation gives CASSDSIEQFF.

This clone has a handful of counts. The chain has TRBV7-9 and TRBJ1-2; 7 bases align to TRBD1. The CDR3 loop spans 18 amino acids. The germline V gene encodes CDR1 SEHNR and CDR2 FQNEAQ (reference sequence). Trimming at V came to 3 bases and at J to 7 bases, leaving 20 bases not matched to a gene. As DNA, the CDR3 is TGTGCCAGCAGCTTCGAGCCTAGACGAGACAGGGCGCCCGTTGGCTACACCTTC. Encoded protein: CASSFEPRRDRAPVGYTF.

The V call is TRBV28, the J call TRBJ1-3, with TRBD1 matching over 7 bases. The CDR3 has 16 amino acids. The junction had 8 bases not matched to a gene; V was cut back by 5 bases and J by 1 base. The germline CDR1 and CDR2 sequences are MDHEN and SYDVKM. CDR3 DNA sequence: TGTGCCAGCAGTCCCGCGGGACAGCCGTCTGGAAACACCATATATTTT. This gives the protein CASSPAGQPSGNTIYF.

The J gene is TRBJ1-4, the V gene TRBV27; unclear D gene. V was pared by 7 bases and J by 4 bases, with 7 bases between. The CDR3 length is 12 residues. CDR1 is MNHEY and CDR2 is SMNVEV in the germline V gene (reference sequence). CDR3 bases: TGTGCCAGCAAGACTTTTAATGAAAAACTGTTTTTT. Translated, it gives CASKTFNEKLFF.

This chain links TRBV4-1 with TRBJ2-1; 8 nucleotides agree with TRBD1. The CDR3 sequence is 18 residues long. Per germline, CDR1 MGHRA and CDR2 YSYEKL. J was trimmed by 2 bases and V by 5 bases; bases with no gene match: 14. DNA for the CDR3: TGCGCCAGCAGCTTTAGATTACAGGGGGGCCTACCCTACAATGAGCAGTTCTTC. Translating gives CASSFRLQGGLPYNEQFF.

The chain uses TRBV28 and TRBJ1-1, with a possible D match to TRBD1 (6 bases). This CDR3 has 14 residues. Germline V gene data show CDR1 as MDHEN and CDR2 as SYDVKM. V was pared by 5 bases and J by 0 bases, with 10 bases between. Here the CDR3 reads CASSLTGMNTEAFF. In nucleotides, the CDR3 is TGTGCCAGCAGTCTAACAGGGATGAACACTGAAGCTTTCTTT. The full variable domain, in which reference TRBV28 and TRBJ1-1 provide the parts outside the CDR3, is DVKVTQSSRYLVKRTGEKVFLECVQDMDHENMFWYRQDPGLGLRLIYFSYDVKMKEKGDIPEGYSVSREKKERFSLILESASTNQTSMYLCASSLTGMNTEAFFGQGTRLTVV.

The chain links TRBV19 to TRBJ2-3; 7 bases fit TRBD2. The CDR3 extends over 13 amino acids. Germline V gives CDR1 LNHDA, CDR2 SQIVND (reference sequence). V dropped 7 bases and J dropped 0; count of bases not matched to a gene: 1. CDR3 region: CASNSGSTDTQYF. The CDR3 bases are TGTGCCAGTAATAGCGGGAGCACAGATACGCAGTATTTT.

The genes are TRBV3-1 (or the pseudogene TRBV3-2) and TRBJ1-1; TRBD1 is a possible D gene (6 bases). CDR1 is LGHDT and CDR2 is YNNKEL in the germline V gene (reference sequence). Trimming took 4 bases from V and 0 from J, leaving 9 bases between them. This CDR3 has 14 residues. The CDR3 loop reads CASSRGQMNTEAFF. The CDR3 DNA follows: TGTGCCAGCAGCCGCGGACAGATGAACACTGAAGCTTTCTTT.

The CDR3 is CASSRGLVQRDTYEQYF. The CDR3 bases are TGTGCCAGCAGCAGGGGACTTGTCCAGCGGGACACCTACGAGCAGTACTTC. V is TRBV21-1 and J is TRBJ2-7; the D call TRBD2 from the table was never checked on the DNA. TRBV21-1 is shown as a pseudogene. This CDR3 contains 17 residues.

V is TRBV3-1 (or the pseudogene TRBV3-2) and J is TRBJ2-1; TRBD2 agrees at 15 bases. Germline V gene sequence: CDR1 LGHDT, CDR2 YNNKEL (reference sequence). After removal of 1 base from V and 6 bases from J, the junction contained 1 base not matched to a gene. The CDR3 runs 16 residues. CDR3 DNA: TGTGCCAGCAGCCAAGGGACTAGCGGGGGGGCCAATGAGCAGTTCTTC. Its protein is CASSQGTSGGANEQFF.

The chain uses TRBV6-5 and TRBJ2-1; D not resolved. The germline V gene has CDR1 MNHEY and CDR2 SVGAGI. The CDR3 sequence is 12 residues long. V was trimmed by 8 bases and J by 7 bases, leaving 12 bases between them. This CDR3 is CASGQTDNEQFF. The CDR3 DNA sequence: TGTGCCAGCGGCCAGACTGATAATGAGCAGTTCTTC.

In this sample, this clone turned up once. This chain links TRBV19 with TRBJ1-1, with no clear D. The germline V gene has CDR1 LNHDA and CDR2 SQIVND (reference sequence). Trimming cost V 5 bases and J 10 bases, with 26 bases left between them. This CDR3 region has 16 residues. CDR3 sequence: CASSPFAGATNEGAFF. Here the CDR3 DNA reads TGTGCCAGTAGTCCCTTCGCTGGTGCGACAAACGAGGGAGCTTTCTTT.

This rearrangement joins TRBV27 to TRBJ1-2, with a possible D match to TRBD1 (5 bases). With 1 base removed from V and 4 bases from J, the gap between germline ends came to 10 bases. Germline-derived CDR1 and CDR2 are MNHEY and SMNVEV (reference sequence). The CDR3 covers 14 residues. The CDR3 loop is CASSLLGTGYGYTF. DNA for the CDR3: TGTGCCAGCAGTTTATTGGGAACAGGCTATGGCTACACCTTC.

V usage is TRBV2 and J usage is TRBJ1-5, with D hard to call. The ends were cut back, 4 bases at V and 10 bases at J, with 20 bases in the middle. The CDR3 has 15 amino acids. Germline CDR1 and CDR2: SNHLY and FYNNEI. The CDR3 DNA reads TGTGCCAGCAGTGGACTCCGTAGCAGCGAGGGACCCCAGCATTTT. It is translated as CASSGLRSSEGPQHF.